Each of the 23 T cell receptor beta chains below was sequenced from the same sample in a study of shared clonotypes between healthy human individuals. The repertoire was sequenced with immunoSEQ multiplex PCR; TCRdb's copy has only in-frame clones and lacks some. The sample consists of some 980,000 clones, approximately 80% of them appearing once. What was sequenced was memory CD4+ T cells sorted from blood. Subset in this sample: CD45RA-negative fraction. Receptors originate from a man between 18 and 35 years old in good health.

This chain links TRBV18 with TRBJ1-6; the D is unclear. V was pared by 2 bases and J by 9 bases, with 17 bases between. There are 16 residues in the CDR3. Germline assignment: CDR1 KGHSH and CDR2 LQKENI. Here the CDR3 DNA reads TGTGCCAGCTCACCAGCGTTGTCCGTCGGAGGTTCACCCCTCCACTTT. Amino acid sequence: CASSPALSVGGSPLHF.

DNA of the CDR3: TGCGCCAGCAGCTTGACCACGGGTTATGCTTCTGAAGCTTTCTTT. Amino acid sequence: CASSLTTGYASEAFF. This chain connects TRBV5-1 to TRBJ1-1; D gene uncertain. There are 15 residues in the CDR3. The germline V and J ends were trimmed by 1 base and 6 bases, with 16 bases remaining between them. Germline-derived CDR1 and CDR2 are SGHRS and YFSETQ.

This clone was counted at least ten times. This sequence joins TRBV14 and TRBJ1-6, with TRBD1 matching over 11 bases. V shed 4 bases and J 9 bases; nucleotides not matched to a gene: 8. Germline V gene sequence: CDR1 SGHDN, CDR2 FVKESK. This CDR3 comprises 16 residues. The CDR3 spells CASSRGTGGFFSPLHF. CDR3 DNA sequence: TGTGCCAGCAGCCGAGGGACAGGGGGGTTTTTTTCACCCCTCCACTTT.

J is TRBJ2-2 and V is TRBV5-1, with D possibly TRBD2 on 5 matching bases. This CDR3 has 14 amino acids. Per germline, CDR1 SGHRS and CDR2 YFSETQ. V was cut by 2 bases and J by 4 bases, with 9 bases left in between. The CDR3 spells CASSFGKITGELFF. The DNA of the CDR3 is TGCGCCAGCAGCTTCGGGAAAATCACCGGGGAGCTGTTTTTT.

This sequence joins TRBV18 and TRBJ1-3; 11 positions match TRBD1. The CDR3 extends over 17 amino acids. The junction had 7 bases not matched to a gene; V was cut back by 3 bases and J by 3 bases. In germline, CDR1 is KGHSH, CDR2 LQKENI. The CDR3: CASSPTDRGRFGNTIYF. The CDR3 coding sequence is TGTGCCAGCTCACCCACGGACAGGGGGCGATTTGGAAACACCATATATTTT.

The J gene is TRBJ1-6, the V gene TRBV29-1, with D possibly TRBD1 on 6 matching bases. CDR1 SQVTM and CDR2 ANQGSEA come from the germline V gene. This CDR3 comprises 16 residues. V lost 6 bases and J lost 0, with 15 bases in between. The CDR3 nucleotides read TGCAGCGTGAACGACAGGTTGAGCTCCTATAATTCACCCCTCCACTTT. This codes for CSVNDRLSSYNSPLHF.

This chain connects TRBV10-1 to TRBJ2-7; 10 bases align to TRBD1. After removal of 5 bases from V and 4 bases from J, the junction contained 5 bases not matched to a gene. There are 14 residues in the CDR3. The germline V gene encodes CDR1 WNHNN and CDR2 SYGVQD (reference sequence). In nucleotides, the CDR3 is TGCGCCAGCAGTCCCGGGACAGGGGCGTACGAGCAGTACTTC. Encoded protein: CASSPGTGAYEQYF.

The chain is built from TRBV2 and TRBJ2-5; D perhaps matches TRBD2 (5 bases). Per the germline V gene, CDR1 is SNHLY and CDR2 is FYNNEI. The ends were cut back, 5 bases at V and 2 bases at J, with 12 bases in the middle. CDR3 size: 14 residues. CDR3 amino acids: CASSLSSSQETQYF. CDR3 coding DNA: TGTGCCAGCAGTCTGTCTAGCTCTCAAGAGACCCAGTACTTC.

The chain combines TRBV25-1 with TRBJ2-3, with D perhaps matching TRBD1 (6 bases). This CDR3 is 14 amino acids long. V gave up 6 bases and J gave up 1 base, with 11 bases separating them. CDR1 is MGHDK, CDR2 SYGVNS, per germline. This CDR3 is CASSPNRGTDTQYF. CDR3 nucleotide sequence: TGTGCCAGCAGCCCGAACAGGGGCACAGATACGCAGTATTTT.

The chain uses TRBV7-2 and TRBJ1-6; 9 bases fit TRBD1. The CDR3 is made up of 14 amino acids. The V gene's germline CDR1 is SGHTA and CDR2 FQGNSA. After removal of 3 bases from V and 9 bases from J, the junction contained 3 bases not matched to a gene. CDR3 amino acids: CASSLRDRVSPLHF. The CDR3 DNA reads as TGTGCCAGCAGCTTGCGGGACAGGGTTTCACCCCTCCACTTT.

The chain employs TRBV5-4 and TRBJ1-1; 8 nucleotides align to TRBD1. Germline lookup yields CDR1 SGHNT and CDR2 YYREEE (reference sequence). V lost 1 base, J lost 0 bases, and 5 bases stayed unmatched. The CDR3 runs 16 residues. The CDR3 coding sequence is TGTGCCAGCAGCTTGCGAGGACAGGGAATGAACACTGAAGCTTTCTTT. Translation: CASSLRGQGMNTEAFF.

The table lists this clone with a few counts. V usage is TRBV2 and J usage is TRBJ2-7, with a tentative D call TRBD2 (6 bases). Germline CDR1 SNHLY, CDR2 FYNNEI. Trimming stripped 7 bases from V and 4 bases from J, with 14 bases between. The length of the CDR3 is 13 residues. The CDR3 bases are TGTGCCAGCAAGCATAGTGGGGGGTACGAGCAGTACTTC. Protein product: CASKHSGGYEQYF.

The chain carries TRBV6-1 and TRBJ1-5; 9 nucleotides match TRBD1. This CDR3 comprises 15 residues. Unmatched junction bases numbered 2, after V lost 4 bases and J lost 1 base. Per the germline V gene, CDR1 is MNHNS and CDR2 is SASEGT. The CDR3: CASSAGTGSNQPQHF. As DNA, the CDR3 is TGTGCCAGCAGTGCCGGGACAGGGAGCAATCAGCCCCAGCATTTT.

This chain connects TRBV5-6 to TRBJ2-5, with 7 positions matching TRBD2. Germline loops: CDR1 SGHDT, CDR2 YYEEEE. V lost 4 bases to trimming and J lost 5 bases; unmatched junction nucleotides: 5. The CDR3 contains 13 residues. As DNA, the CDR3 is TGTGCCAGCAGCCCGGGGGGTTCGGAGACCCAGTACTTC. Its translation is CASSPGGSETQYF.

The gene calls are TRBV4-1 and TRBJ1-1, with D perhaps matching TRBD1 (6 bases). V was shortened by 3 bases and J by 6 bases, with 14 bases between the two germline ends. The germline CDR1 and CDR2 sequences are MGHRA and YSYEKL. CDR3 length: 14 residues. The CDR3 protein is CASSQRGVKAEAFF. The CDR3 DNA is TGCGCCAGCAGCCAGAGGGGGGTTAAAGCTGAAGCTTTCTTT.

CDR3 amino acids: CATSRGQGGADNSPLHF. The CDR3 nucleotides read TGTGCCACCAGCAGAGGACAGGGCGGTGCGGACAATTCACCCCTCCACTTT. The V and J genes are TRBV15 and TRBJ1-6; 7 bases map to TRBD1. CDR3 length equals 17 residues. With V trimmed by 1 base and J by 7 bases, 10 bases remained unmatched. From germline, CDR1 is LNHNV and CDR2 YYDKDF (reference sequence). Full variable domain (remainder filled in from reference TRBV15 and TRBJ1-6): DAMVIQNPRYQVTQFGKPVTLSCSQTLNHNVMYWYQQKSSQAPKLLFHYYDKDFNNEADTPDNFQSRRPNTSFCFLDIRSPGLGDTAMYLCATSRGQGGADNSPLHFGNGTRLTVT.

This clone has only a few counts. The chain joins TRBV11-2 to TRBJ2-7; TRBD2 aligns across 8 bases. The CDR3 has 16 residues. Germline V gene data show CDR1 as SGHAT and CDR2 as FQNNGV. The J segment lost 4 bases and the V segment lost 11 bases, leaving 19 bases of the junction unmatched. The CDR3 sequence: CAPGPTGRANMYEQYF. In nucleotides, the CDR3 is TGTGCCCCGGGCCCTACCGGGAGGGCCAATATGTACGAGCAGTACTTC.

This chain links TRBV7-9 with TRBJ2-3, with 11 positions matching TRBD1. CDR3 length equals 16 residues. Germline values: CDR1 SEHNR, CDR2 FQNEAQ (reference sequence). The J segment lost 4 bases and the V segment lost 4 bases, leaving 7 bases of the junction unmatched. The chain's CDR3 is CASSSGQGAFPDTQYF. The CDR3 nucleotides read TGTGCCAGCAGCTCAGGACAGGGGGCTTTCCCAGATACGCAGTATTTT. The whole variable domain, filled in from reference TRBV7-9 and TRBJ2-3, reads DTGVSQNPRHKITKRGQNVTFRCDPISEHNRLYWYRQTLGQGPEFLTYFQNEAQLEKSRLLSDRFSAERPKGSFSTLEIQRTEQGDSAMYLCASSSGQGAFPDTQYFGPGTRLTVL.

The chain combines TRBV10-2 with TRBJ1-5, with D perhaps TRBD1 (5 bases). Looked up from germline, CDR1 is WSHSY and CDR2 is SAAADI. V gave up 0 bases and J gave up 6 bases, with 9 bases separating them. The CDR3 consists of 14 residues. The CDR3 region is CASSESERGQPQHF. The CDR3 nucleotides read TGCGCCAGCAGTGAGTCGGAGAGGGGTCAGCCCCAGCATTTT.

V usage is TRBV5-4 and J usage is TRBJ2-7; D perhaps matches TRBD1 (6 bases). The CDR3 covers 15 residues. CDR1 is SGHNT and CDR2 is YYREEE in the germline V gene (reference sequence). The V end lost 5 bases, the J end lost 2 bases, and 17 bases lay between the germline ends. Here the CDR3 DNA reads TGTGCCAGCAGACCCGACAGGTCGACTACCTACGAGCAGTACTTC. Amino acids: CASRPDRSTTYEQYF.

The sample holds one count of this clone. This chain uses TRBV30 with TRBJ1-2; 10 bases align to TRBD1. Per germline, CDR1 GTSNPN and CDR2 SVGIG (reference sequence). This CDR3 is 15 amino acids long. Losses at the gene ends were 2 bases for V and 11 bases for J; bases not matched to a gene: 14. The CDR3 region has the DNA TGTGCCTGGAGTCCGATGGGTTGGGACAGGGGAATTTACACCTTC. This codes for CAWSPMGWDRGIYTF.

The chain uses TRBV6-6 and TRBJ1-3; D unclear. The CDR3 runs 12 residues. The germline V gene encodes CDR1 MNHNY and CDR2 SVGAGI (reference sequence). Trimming pared 8 bases from V and 0 bases from J, leaving 5 bases between. The CDR3 region has the DNA TGTGCCAGCTTGAGCTCTGGAAACACCATATATTTT. Translation: CASLSSGNTIYF.

This chain links TRBV6-5 with TRBJ2-7; D perhaps matches TRBD2 (7 bases). Germline-derived CDR1 and CDR2 are MNHEY and SVGAGI. The CDR3 loop spans 14 amino acids. Trimming stripped 2 bases from V and 7 bases from J, with 15 bases between. As DNA, the CDR3 is TGTGCCAGCAGTTACCGGGGGGCAAAGTGGGAGCAGTACTTC. It translates to CASSYRGAKWEQYF.